One sample yielded the 11 T cell receptor beta chains listed below, sequenced in a study of cytomegalovirus exposure and HLA in healthy donors. The primer mix had 60 Vbeta and 13 Jbeta primers. The repertoire was sequenced with immunoSEQ multiplex PCR; TCRdb's copy has only in-frame clones and lacks some. The repertoire holds approximately 120,000 clones, with 70% to 80% as singletons. Sample: PBMCs. All receptors derive from a man in his fifties in good health and CMV-seronegative.

This rearrangement joins TRBV7-6 to TRBJ2-1; the match to TRBD1 covers 8 bases. Germline-derived CDR1 and CDR2 are SGHVS and FNYEAQ. The CDR3 extends over 13 amino acids. Trimming at V came to 5 bases and at J to 9 bases, leaving 6 bases not matched to a gene. The DNA for the CDR3 is TGTGCCAGCAGCGCACCCGGGACAGGTGAGCAGTTCTTC. This sequence encodes CASSAPGTGEQFF.

The V call is TRBV11-2, the J call TRBJ1-6, with D perhaps TRBD1 (6 bases). CDR1 is SGHAT, CDR2 FQNNGV, per germline. The CDR3 totals 16 residues. V lost 5 bases and J lost 7, with 18 bases in between. The CDR3 nucleotides read TGTGCCAGCAGCCCAGAGTTTGGGAGGGGGAATTCACCCCTCCACTTT. This encodes CASSPEFGRGNSPLHF.

The V gene is TRBV5-1, the J gene TRBJ2-1, with TRBD2 matching over 12 bases. Per the germline V gene, CDR1 is SGHRS and CDR2 is YFSETQ. Unmatched junction bases numbered 3, after V lost 3 bases and J lost 5 bases. The CDR3 is 15 residues long. The DNA for the CDR3 is TGCGCCAGCAGCTCTAGCGGGGGGGTCAACAATGAGCAGTTCTTC. Its translation: CASSSSGGVNNEQFF.

The V call is TRBV10-3, the J call TRBJ2-2; TRBD2 matches 7 bases. This CDR3 is built from 17 residues. The trim removed 0 bases at V and 0 bases at J, leaving 4 bases unmatched. Germline V gives CDR1 ENHRY, CDR2 SYGVKD. The CDR3, as DNA: TGTGCCATCAGTGAGTCCGGGGGGAACTCGAACACCGGGGAGCTGTTTTTT. Translation: CAISESGGNSNTGELFF.

The V call is TRBV7-8, the J call TRBJ1-1; D unresolved. Trimming stripped 1 base from V and 4 bases from J, with 4 bases between. Germline V gene data show CDR1 as SGHVS and CDR2 as FQNEAQ. The CDR3 is made up of 12 amino acids. The CDR3 nucleotides read TGTGCCAGCAGCTTAGACGGCACTGAAGCTTTCTTT. Encoded protein: CASSLDGTEAFF.

This clone was recorded only once. The rearrangement uses TRBV9 and TRBJ1-1; 7 positions agree with TRBD1. Germline trimming cut 4 bases from V and 0 bases from J; bases unmatched to any gene: 6. CDR1 is SGDLS, CDR2 YYNGEE, per germline. The CDR3 consists of 15 residues. The CDR3 spells CASSPRQGVNTEAFF. Written as DNA, the CDR3 is TGTGCCAGCAGCCCGAGACAGGGCGTGAACACTGAAGCTTTCTTT.

The chain is built from TRBV2 and TRBJ2-1; 9 nucleotides align to TRBD1. The CDR3 length is 14 residues. Germline trimming cut 7 bases from V and 7 bases from J; bases unmatched to any gene: 8. CDR1 is SNHLY and CDR2 is FYNNEI in the germline V gene. The CDR3 coding sequence is TGTGCCAGCATCCCGGGACAGGGTATTAATGAGCAGTTCTTC. Translating gives CASIPGQGINEQFF.

V is TRBV7-2 and J is TRBJ1-2; 7 positions match TRBD1. The CDR3 contains 14 residues. The V gene's germline CDR1 is SGHTA and CDR2 FQGNSA. The trim removed 5 bases at V and 7 bases at J, leaving 10 bases unmatched. The CDR3: CASSEYRGVGGYTF. CDR3 in DNA: TGTGCCAGCAGCGAATACAGGGGTGTCGGTGGCTACACCTTC. Filled out from reference TRBV7-2 and TRBJ1-2, the complete variable domain reads GAGVSQSPSNKVTEKGKDVELRCDPISGHTALYWYRQSLGQGLEFLIYFQGNSAPDKSGLPSDRFSAERTGGSVSTLTIQRTQQEDSAVYLCASSEYRGVGGYTFGSGTRLTVV.

The chain uses TRBV18 and TRBJ2-2, with TRBD2 identical over 12 bases. This CDR3 has 16 residues. Germline CDR1 KGHSH, CDR2 LQKENI. The ends lost 3 bases at V and 4 bases at J; junction bases unmatched: 3. The CDR3 reads CASSPGLAGLTGELFF. DNA of the CDR3: TGTGCCAGCTCACCGGGACTAGCGGGCCTCACCGGGGAGCTGTTTTTT.

CDR3 sequence: CSVYGGTYGYTF. The CDR3 bases are TGCAGCGTTTACGGAGGGACTTATGGCTACACCTTC. The rearrangement links TRBV29-1 to TRBJ1-2, with D possibly TRBD1 on 5 matching bases. The germline CDR1 and CDR2 sequences are SQVTM and ANQGSEA. Trimming left V 5 bases short and J 5 bases short, with 12 bases between. The CDR3 extends over 12 amino acids. The variable domain in full, completed from reference TRBV29-1 and TRBJ1-2, reads SAVISQKPSRDICQRGTSLTIQCQVDSQVTMMFWYRQQPGQSLTLIATANQGSEATYESGFVIDKFPISRPNLTFSTLTVSNMSPEDSSIYLCSVYGGTYGYTFGSGTRLTVV.

The J gene is TRBJ2-3, the V gene TRBV5-1, with 8 bases that match TRBD1. Trimming took 3 bases from V and 1 from J; bases not matched to a gene: 1. Germline CDR1 reads SGHRS; CDR2 reads YFSETQ. This CDR3 has 14 residues. CDR3 region: CASSWGQGTDTQYF. The DNA of the CDR3 is TGCGCCAGCAGCTGGGGACAGGGCACAGATACGCAGTATTTT.